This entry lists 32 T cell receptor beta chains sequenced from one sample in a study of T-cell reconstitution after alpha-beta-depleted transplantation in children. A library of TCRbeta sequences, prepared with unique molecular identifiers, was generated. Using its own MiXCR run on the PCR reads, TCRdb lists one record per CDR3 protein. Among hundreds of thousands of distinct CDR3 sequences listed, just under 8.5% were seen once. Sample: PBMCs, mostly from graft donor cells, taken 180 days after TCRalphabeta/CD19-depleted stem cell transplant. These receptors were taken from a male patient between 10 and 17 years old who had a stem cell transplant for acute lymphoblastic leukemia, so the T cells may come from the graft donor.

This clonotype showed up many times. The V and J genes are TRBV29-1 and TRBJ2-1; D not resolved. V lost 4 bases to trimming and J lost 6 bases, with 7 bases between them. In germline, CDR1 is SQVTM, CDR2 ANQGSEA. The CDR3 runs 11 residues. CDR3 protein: CSVGLPNEQFF. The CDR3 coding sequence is TGCAGCGTTGGCCTCCCCAATGAGCAGTTCTTC.

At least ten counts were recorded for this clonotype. The CDR3 loop is CASSQEGTGAYEQYF. Here the CDR3 DNA reads TGTGCCAGCAGCCAAGAGGGCACGGGGGCCTACGAGCAGTACTTC. The chain recombines TRBV4-2 with TRBJ2-7; D perhaps matches TRBD2 (6 bases). Trimming removed 0 bases from V and 2 bases from J, with 11 bases in between. The CDR3 has 15 residues. In germline, CDR1 is LGHNA, CDR2 YNFKEQ.

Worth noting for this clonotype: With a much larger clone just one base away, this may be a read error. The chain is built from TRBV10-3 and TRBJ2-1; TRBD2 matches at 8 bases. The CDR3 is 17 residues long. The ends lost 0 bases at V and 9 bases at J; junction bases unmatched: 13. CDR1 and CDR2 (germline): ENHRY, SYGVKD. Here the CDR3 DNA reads TGTGCCATCAGTGAGTCGATGACGGGAGGGCCGTTTAGTGAGCAGTTCTTC. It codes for CAISESMTGGPFSEQFF.

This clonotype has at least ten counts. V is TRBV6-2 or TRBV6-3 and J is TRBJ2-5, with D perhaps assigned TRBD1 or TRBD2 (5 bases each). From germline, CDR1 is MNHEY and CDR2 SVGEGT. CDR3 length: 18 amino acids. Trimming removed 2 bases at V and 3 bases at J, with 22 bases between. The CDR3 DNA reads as TGTGCCAGCAGTTACGGGGGTCGGGGCGTCCCACAAGAAGAGACCCAGTACTTC. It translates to CASSYGGRGVPQEETQYF.

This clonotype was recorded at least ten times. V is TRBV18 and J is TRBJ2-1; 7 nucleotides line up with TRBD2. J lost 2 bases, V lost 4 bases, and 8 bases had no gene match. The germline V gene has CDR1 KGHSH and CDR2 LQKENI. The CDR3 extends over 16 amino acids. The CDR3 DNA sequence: TGTGCCAGCTCACTCCTCGGACTAGTAACCTACAATGAGCAGTTCTTC. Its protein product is CASSLLGLVTYNEQFF.

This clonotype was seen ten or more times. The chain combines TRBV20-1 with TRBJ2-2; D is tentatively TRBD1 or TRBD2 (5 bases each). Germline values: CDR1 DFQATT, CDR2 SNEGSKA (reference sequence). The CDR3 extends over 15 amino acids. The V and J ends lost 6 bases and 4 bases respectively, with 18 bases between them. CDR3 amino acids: CSARGTRPGTGELFF. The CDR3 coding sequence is TGCAGTGCCCGAGGGACCCGACCGGGCACCGGGGAGCTGTTTTTT.

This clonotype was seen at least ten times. The CDR3 spells CASSLRGRYIYF. DNA for the CDR3: TGTGCCAGCAGTTTAAGGGGACGCTACATATATTTT. The chain carries TRBV12-3 or TRBV12-4 and TRBJ1-3, with D tentatively TRBD1 (5 bases). Trimming cost V 2 bases and J 12 bases, with 11 bases left between them. The CDR3 has 12 residues.

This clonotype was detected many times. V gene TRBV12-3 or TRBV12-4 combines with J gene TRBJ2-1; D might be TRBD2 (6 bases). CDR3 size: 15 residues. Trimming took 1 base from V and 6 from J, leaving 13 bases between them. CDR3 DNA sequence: TGTGCCAGCAGTTTAGAACTAGCACTTGGCAATGAGCAGTTCTTC. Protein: CASSLELALGNEQFF.

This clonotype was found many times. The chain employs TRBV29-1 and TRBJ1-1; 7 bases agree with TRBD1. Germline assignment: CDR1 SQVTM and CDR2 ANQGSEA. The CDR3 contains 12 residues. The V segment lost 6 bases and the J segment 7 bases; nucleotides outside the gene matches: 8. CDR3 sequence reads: CSVRDSFIEAFF. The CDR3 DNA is TGCAGCGTCCGGGACAGTTTTATTGAAGCTTTCTTT. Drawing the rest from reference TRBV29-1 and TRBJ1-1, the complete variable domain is SAVISQKPSRDICQRGTSLTIQCQVDSQVTMMFWYRQQPGQSLTLIATANQGSEATYESGFVIDKFPISRPNLTFSTLTVSNMSPEDSSIYLCSVRDSFIEAFFGQGTRLTVV.

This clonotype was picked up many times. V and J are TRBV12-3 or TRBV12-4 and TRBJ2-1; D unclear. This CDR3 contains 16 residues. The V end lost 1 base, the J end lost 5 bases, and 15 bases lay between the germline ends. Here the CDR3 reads CASSLVRPHGHNEQFF. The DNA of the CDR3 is TGTGCCAGCAGTTTAGTTAGACCCCATGGACACAATGAGCAGTTCTTC.

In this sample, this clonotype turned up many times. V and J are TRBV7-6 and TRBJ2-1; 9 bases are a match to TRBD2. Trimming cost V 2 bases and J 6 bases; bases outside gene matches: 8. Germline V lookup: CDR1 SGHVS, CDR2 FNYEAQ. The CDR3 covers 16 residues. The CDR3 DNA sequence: TGTGCCAGCAGCTTACGCGCGGGGGGGCCCGGCAATGAGCAGTTCTTC. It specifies CASSLRAGGPGNEQFF.

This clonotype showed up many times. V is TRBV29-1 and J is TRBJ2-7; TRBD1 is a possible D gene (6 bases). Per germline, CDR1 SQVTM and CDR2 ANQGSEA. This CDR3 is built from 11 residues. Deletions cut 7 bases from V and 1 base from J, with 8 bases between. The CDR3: CSAGVSYEQYF. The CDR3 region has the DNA TGCAGCGCAGGGGTATCCTACGAGCAGTACTTC.

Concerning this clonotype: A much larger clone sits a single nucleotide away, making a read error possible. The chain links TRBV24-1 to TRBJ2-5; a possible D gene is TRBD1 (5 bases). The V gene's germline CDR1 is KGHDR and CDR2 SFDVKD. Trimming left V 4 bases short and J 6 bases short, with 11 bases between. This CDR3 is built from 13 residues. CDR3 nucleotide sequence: TGTGCCACCAGTGAATTTACAGGAAAGACCCAGTACTTC. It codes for CATSEFTGKTQYF.

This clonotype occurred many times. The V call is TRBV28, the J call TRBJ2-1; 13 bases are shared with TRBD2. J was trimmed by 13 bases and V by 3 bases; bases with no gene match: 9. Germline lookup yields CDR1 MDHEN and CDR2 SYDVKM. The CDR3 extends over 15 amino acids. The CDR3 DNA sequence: TGTGCCAGCAGTTTTACTAGCGGGAGGGCCGGTATTCAGTTCTTC. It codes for CASSFTSGRAGIQFF.

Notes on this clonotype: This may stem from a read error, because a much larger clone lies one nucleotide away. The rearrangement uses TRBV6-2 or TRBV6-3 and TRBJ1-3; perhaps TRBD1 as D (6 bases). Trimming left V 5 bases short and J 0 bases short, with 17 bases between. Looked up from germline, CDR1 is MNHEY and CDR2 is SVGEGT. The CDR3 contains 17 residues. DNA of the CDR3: TGTGCCAGCAGTCACCGACAGGTTTTGCGCTCTGGAAACACCATATATTTT. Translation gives CASSHRQVLRSGNTIYF.

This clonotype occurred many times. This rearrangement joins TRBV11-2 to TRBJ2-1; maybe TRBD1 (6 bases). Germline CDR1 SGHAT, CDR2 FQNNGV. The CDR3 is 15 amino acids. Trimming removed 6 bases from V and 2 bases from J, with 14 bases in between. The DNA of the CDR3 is TGTGCCAGCAGTCGCCCAGGGGATCCCTACAATGAGCAGTTCTTC. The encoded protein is CASSRPGDPYNEQFF.

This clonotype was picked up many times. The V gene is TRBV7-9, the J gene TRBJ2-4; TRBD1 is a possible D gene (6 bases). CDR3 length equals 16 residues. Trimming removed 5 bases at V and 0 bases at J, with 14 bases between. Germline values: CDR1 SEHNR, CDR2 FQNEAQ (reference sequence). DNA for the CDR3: TGTGCCAGCAGCCCGTTACAGGGCCTAGCCAAAAACATTCAGTACTTC. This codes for CASSPLQGLAKNIQYF.

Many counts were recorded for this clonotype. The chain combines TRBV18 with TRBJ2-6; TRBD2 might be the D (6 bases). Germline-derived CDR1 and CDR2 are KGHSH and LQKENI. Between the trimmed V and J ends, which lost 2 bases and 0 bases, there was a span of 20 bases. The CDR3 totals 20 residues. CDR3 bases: TGTGCCAGCTCACCAGGGTCGACAGCGGGCCATAGCTCTGGGGCCAACGTCCTGACTTTC. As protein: CASSPGSTAGHSSGANVLTF.

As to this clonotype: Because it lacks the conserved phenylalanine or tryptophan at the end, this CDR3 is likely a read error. CDR3 loop: CASSLDQYEQYY. CDR3 coding DNA: TGTGCCAGCAGCTTAGACCAATACGAGCAGTACTAC. The genes are TRBV7-3 and TRBJ2-7; no clear D gene. The CDR3 is made up of 12 amino acids. V was cut by 2 bases and J by 4 bases, with 6 bases left in between. Germline V gene data show CDR1 as SGHTA and CDR2 as FQGTGA.

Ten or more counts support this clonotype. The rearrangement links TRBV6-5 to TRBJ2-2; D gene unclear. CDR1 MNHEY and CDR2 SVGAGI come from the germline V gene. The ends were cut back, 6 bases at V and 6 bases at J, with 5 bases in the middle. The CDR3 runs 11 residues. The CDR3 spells CASRTAGELFF. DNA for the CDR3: TGTGCCAGCAGGACCGCCGGGGAGCTGTTTTTT.

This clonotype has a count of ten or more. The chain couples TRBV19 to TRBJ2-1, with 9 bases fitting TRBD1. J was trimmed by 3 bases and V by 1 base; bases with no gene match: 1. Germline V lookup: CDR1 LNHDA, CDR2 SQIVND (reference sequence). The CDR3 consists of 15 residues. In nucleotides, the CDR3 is TGTGCCAGTAGTATAGGGGACAGGGTCTACAATGAGCAGTTCTTC. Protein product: CASSIGDRVYNEQFF.

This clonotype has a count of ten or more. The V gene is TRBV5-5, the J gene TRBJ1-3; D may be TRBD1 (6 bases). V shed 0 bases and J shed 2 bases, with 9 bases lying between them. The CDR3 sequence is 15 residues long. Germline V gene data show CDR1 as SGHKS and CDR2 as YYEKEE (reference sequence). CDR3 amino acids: CASSLDRDAGNTIYF. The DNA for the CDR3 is TGTGCCAGCAGCTTGGACAGGGATGCTGGAAACACCATATATTTT.

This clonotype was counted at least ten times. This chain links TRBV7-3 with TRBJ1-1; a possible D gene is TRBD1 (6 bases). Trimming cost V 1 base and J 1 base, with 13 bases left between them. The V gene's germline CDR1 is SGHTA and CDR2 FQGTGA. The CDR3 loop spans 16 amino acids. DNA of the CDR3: TGTGCCAGCAGCTTAAGCCCGGGACACACGAACACTGAAGCTTTCTTT. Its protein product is CASSLSPGHTNTEAFF.

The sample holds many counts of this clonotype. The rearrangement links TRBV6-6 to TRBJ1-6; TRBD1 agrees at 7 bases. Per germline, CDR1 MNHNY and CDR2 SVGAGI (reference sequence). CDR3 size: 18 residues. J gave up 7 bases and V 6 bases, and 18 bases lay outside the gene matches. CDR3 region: CASSGRQGRRILNSPLHF. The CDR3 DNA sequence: TGTGCCAGCAGCGGGAGACAGGGAAGGAGAATTTTAAATTCACCCCTCCACTTT.

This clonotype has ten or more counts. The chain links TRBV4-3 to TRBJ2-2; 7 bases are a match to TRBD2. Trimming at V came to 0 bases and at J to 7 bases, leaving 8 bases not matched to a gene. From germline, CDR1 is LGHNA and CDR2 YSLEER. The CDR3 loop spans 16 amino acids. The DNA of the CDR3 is TGCGCCAGCAGCCAAGATTGGGGGGGACGGGGCGGGGAGCTGTTTTTT. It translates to CASSQDWGGRGGELFF.

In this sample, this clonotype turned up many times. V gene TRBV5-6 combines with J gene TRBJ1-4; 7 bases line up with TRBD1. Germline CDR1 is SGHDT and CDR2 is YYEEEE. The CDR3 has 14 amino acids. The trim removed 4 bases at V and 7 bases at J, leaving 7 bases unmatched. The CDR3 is CASSPGQWTEKLFF. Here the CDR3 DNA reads TGTGCCAGCAGCCCGGGACAGTGGACTGAAAAACTGTTTTTT.

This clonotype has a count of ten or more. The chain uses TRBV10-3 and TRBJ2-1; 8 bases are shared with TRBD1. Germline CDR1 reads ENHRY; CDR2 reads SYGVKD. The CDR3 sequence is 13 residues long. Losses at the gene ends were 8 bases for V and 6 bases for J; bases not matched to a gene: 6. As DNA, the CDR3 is TGTGCCATCGCCCTGACAGGGGTCAATGAGCAGTTCTTC. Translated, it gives CAIALTGVNEQFF.

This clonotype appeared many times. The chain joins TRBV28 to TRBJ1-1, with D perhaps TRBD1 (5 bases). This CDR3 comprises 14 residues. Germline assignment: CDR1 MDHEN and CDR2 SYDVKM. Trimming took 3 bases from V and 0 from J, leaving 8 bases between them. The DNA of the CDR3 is TGTGCCAGCAGTTTTGACAGCATGAACACTGAAGCTTTCTTT. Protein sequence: CASSFDSMNTEAFF.

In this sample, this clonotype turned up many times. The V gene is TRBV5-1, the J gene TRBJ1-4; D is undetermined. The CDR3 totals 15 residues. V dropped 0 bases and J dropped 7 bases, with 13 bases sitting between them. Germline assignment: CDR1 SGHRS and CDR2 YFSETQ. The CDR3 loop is CASSLEGPQSEKLFF. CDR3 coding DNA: TGCGCCAGCAGCTTGGAAGGGCCCCAGAGTGAAAAACTGTTTTTT.

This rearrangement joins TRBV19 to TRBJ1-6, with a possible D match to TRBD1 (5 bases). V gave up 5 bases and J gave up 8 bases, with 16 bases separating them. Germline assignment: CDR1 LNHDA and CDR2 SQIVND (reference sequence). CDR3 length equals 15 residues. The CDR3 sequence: CASSPTGTVHSPLHF. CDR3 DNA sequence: TGTGCCAGTAGTCCGACCGGGACGGTCCATTCACCCCTCCACTTT.

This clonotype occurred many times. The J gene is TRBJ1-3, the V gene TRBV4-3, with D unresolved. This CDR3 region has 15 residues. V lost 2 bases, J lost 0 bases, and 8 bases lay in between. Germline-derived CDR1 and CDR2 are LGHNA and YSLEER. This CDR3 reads CASSQRRISGNTIYF. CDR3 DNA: TGCGCCAGCAGCCAAAGGCGGATCTCTGGAAACACCATATATTTT.

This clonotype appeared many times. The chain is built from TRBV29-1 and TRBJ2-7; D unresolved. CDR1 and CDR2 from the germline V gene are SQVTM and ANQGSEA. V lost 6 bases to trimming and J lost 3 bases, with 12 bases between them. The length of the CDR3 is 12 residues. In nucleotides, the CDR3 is TGCAGCGTGCGGTCGGCGAACTACGAGCAGTACTTC. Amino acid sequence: CSVRSANYEQYF.